The 18 T cell receptor beta chains presented below share a single source sample, sequenced in a study of metastatic and nonmetastatic thyroid tumors. Patients were all untreated before their thyroid surgery. TCRdb re-called the PCR reads through MiXCR. Counted here are some 11,000 clones, around 30% occurring once; the ten biggest clones make up roughly a sixth. Sequencing used tumor tissue. The receptors here all came from a female donor with papillary thyroid cancer or a benign thyroid nodule (not recorded which). Some clones in this sample may be carry-over from other donors' samples.

The rearrangement uses TRBV3-1 and TRBJ1-5, with D unclear. There are 13 residues in the CDR3. V was shortened by 1 base and J by 6 bases, with 7 bases between the two germline ends. Germline-derived CDR1 and CDR2 are LGHDT and YNNKEL (reference sequence). The CDR3 spells CASSQGVIQPQHF. In DNA form, the CDR3 reads TGTGCCAGCAGCCAAGGAGTGATTCAGCCCCAGCATTTT. Full variable domain (outside the CDR3, taken from reference TRBV3-1 and TRBJ1-5): DTAVSQTPKYLVTQMGNDKSIKCEQNLGHDTMYWYKQDSKKFLKIMFSYNNKELIINETVPNRFSPKSPDKAHLNLHINSLELGDSAVYFCASSQGVIQPQHFGDGTRLSIL.

This clone occurred many times. Just one base apart from a much larger clone, this may be a read error. The genes are TRBV28 and TRBJ2-2, with 9 bases that match TRBD2. The V gene end was trimmed by 3 bases and the J gene end by 6 bases; junction bases not matched to a gene: 11. The CDR3 extends over 17 amino acids. From germline, CDR1 is MDHEN and CDR2 SYDVKM. The CDR3 region has the DNA TGTGCCAGCAGTTTCCCTCCGGGACTAGCAAACGCCGGGGAGCTGTTTTTT. Protein sequence: CASSFPPGLANAGELFF.

This chain links TRBV2 with TRBJ1-2; no definite D call. V lost 0 bases to trimming and J lost 8 bases, with 13 bases between them. This CDR3 contains 14 residues. Germline-derived CDR1 and CDR2 are SNHLY and FYNNEI. The CDR3 here is CASSEAPVGGGYTF. In nucleotides, the CDR3 is TGTGCCAGCAGTGAAGCGCCGGTGGGAGGAGGCTACACCTTC.

This clone was seen a single time. The V call is TRBV5-6, the J call TRBJ1-2, with a possible D match to TRBD1 (5 bases). The CDR3 is 15 residues long. CDR1 and CDR2 (germline): SGHDT, YYEEEE. Trimming removed 0 bases from V and 3 bases from J, with 12 bases in between. As DNA, the CDR3 is TGTGCCAGCAGCTTGGAGCGGGGCGGGGACTATGGCTACACCTTC. Translating it yields CASSLERGGDYGYTF. The full variable domain, rest sourced from reference TRBV5-6 and TRBJ1-2, is DAGVTQSPTHLIKTRGQQVTLRCSPKSGHDTVSWYQQALGQGPQFIFQYYEEEERQRGNFPDRFSGHQFPNYSSELNVNALLLGDSALYLCASSLERGGDYGYTFGSGTRLTVV.

This clone came up many times. The chain combines TRBV11-2 with TRBJ2-1; D unresolved. The CDR3 runs to 15 residues. Trimming took 0 bases from V and 0 from J, leaving 6 bases between them. The germline CDR1 and CDR2 sequences are SGHAT and FQNNGV. The CDR3 DNA sequence: TGTGCCAGCAGCTTAGATTTAAGCTCCTACAATGAGCAGTTCTTC. Translating it yields CASSLDLSSYNEQFF.

V usage is TRBV20-1 and J usage is TRBJ2-1; 11 positions match TRBD2. The CDR3 is 17 amino acids. The ends lost 1 base at V and 1 base at J; junction bases unmatched: 6. CDR1 and CDR2 from the germline V gene are DFQATT and SNEGSKA (reference sequence). The CDR3 region has the DNA TGCAGTGCTAGAGGGGCTAGCGGGAGGACTTCCTACAATGAGCAGTTCTTC. This encodes CSARGASGRTSYNEQFF.

This sequence joins TRBV3-1 and TRBJ1-1; D perhaps matches TRBD1 (5 bases). The CDR3 sequence is 15 residues long. CDR1 LGHDT and CDR2 YNNKEL come from the germline V gene (reference sequence). V lost 1 base and J 3 bases, leaving 12 bases between the germline ends. Here the CDR3 DNA reads TGTGCCAGCAGCCAAGGATGGGGGGTCGACACTGAAGCTTTCTTT. Amino acids: CASSQGWGVDTEAFF.

The rearrangement joins TRBV2 to TRBJ2-7; TRBD2 is a possible D gene (7 bases). Trimming left V 7 bases short and J 3 bases short, with 13 bases between. The CDR3 length is 13 residues. CDR1 is SNHLY, CDR2 FYNNEI, per germline. The CDR3 region is CASTGGLLYEQYF. The CDR3 DNA follows: TGTGCCAGCACGGGGGGCCTTCTCTACGAGCAGTACTTC.

Judged by abundance, this clone is medium-sized (0.01 to 0.1%). The rearrangement uses TRBV20-1 and TRBJ2-1, with D possibly matching TRBD1 (6 bases). Germline CDR1 reads DFQATT; CDR2 reads SNEGSKA (reference sequence). The CDR3 is 15 residues long. V lost 1 base, J lost 10 bases, and 20 bases lay in between. CDR3 sequence reads: CSARVPSDRQGEQFF. CDR3 DNA sequence: TGCAGTGCTAGAGTGCCCTCCGACAGGCAGGGGGAGCAGTTCTTC.

The chain joins TRBV5-1 to TRBJ1-1; no clear D. The ends were cut back, 1 base at V and 3 bases at J, with 10 bases in the middle. The germline gives CDR1 SGHRS, CDR2 YFSETQ. The length of the CDR3 is 14 residues. CDR3 coding DNA: TGCGCCAGCAGCTTGTCTATTGGGGACACTGAAGCTTTCTTT. Translated, it gives CASSLSIGDTEAFF.

The chain combines TRBV2 with TRBJ1-3; D remains ambiguous. Trimming shortened V by 4 bases and J by 1 base, and 5 bases separated the two germline ends. Germline values: CDR1 SNHLY, CDR2 FYNNEI. CDR3 length: 13 residues. Here the CDR3 reads CASSGDSGNTIYF. Written as DNA, the CDR3 is TGTGCCAGCAGTGGGGATTCTGGAAACACCATATATTTT.

The rearrangement links TRBV6-6 to TRBJ1-3, with D maybe TRBD1 (5 bases). Germline CDR1 and CDR2: MNHNY and SVGAGI (reference sequence). The CDR3 covers 15 residues. The V gene lost 1 base and the J gene lost 2 bases, with 9 bases spanning the gap. Here the CDR3 reads CASSYFGGAGNTIYF. DNA of the CDR3: TGTGCCAGCAGTTACTTTGGGGGGGCTGGAAACACCATATATTTT.

V and J are TRBV15 and TRBJ2-7; D is uncertain. V lost 0 bases and J lost 0, with 6 bases in between. This CDR3 is built from 14 residues. The germline V gene encodes CDR1 LNHNV and CDR2 YYDKDF (reference sequence). The CDR3, as DNA: TGTGCCACCAGCAGAGATATAGGCTCCTACGAGCAGTACTTC. Translation: CATSRDIGSYEQYF.

This clone was seen only a few times. CDR3 nucleotides: TGCAGCGCCGGACAGGGCAATCAGCCCCAGCATTTT. This codes for CSAGQGNQPQHF. This chain connects TRBV29-1 to TRBJ1-5; 7 nucleotides line up with TRBD1. CDR1 SQVTM and CDR2 ANQGSEA come from the germline V gene. The length of the CDR3 is 12 residues. Trimming took 7 bases from V and 2 from J; bases not matched to a gene: 2. The full variable domain, in which reference TRBV29-1 and TRBJ1-5 provide the parts outside the CDR3, is SAVISQKPSRDICQRGTSLTIQCQVDSQVTMMFWYRQQPGQSLTLIATANQGSEATYESGFVIDKFPISRPNLTFSTLTVSNMSPEDSSIYLCSAGQGNQPQHFGDGTRLSIL.

This clone has more than one count but fewer than ten. The chain links TRBV2 to TRBJ1-5; no reliable D call. The ends were cut back, 2 bases at V and 5 bases at J, with 13 bases in the middle. Per the germline V gene, CDR1 is SNHLY and CDR2 is FYNNEI. There are 15 residues in the CDR3. CDR3 in amino acids: CASSESLRQDQPQHF. DNA for the CDR3: TGTGCCAGCAGTGAATCTTTGCGGCAGGATCAGCCCCAGCATTTT. Supplemented by reference TRBV2 and TRBJ1-5, the full variable domain reads EPEVTQTPSHQVTQMGQEVILRCVPISNHLYFYWYRQILGQKVEFLVSFYNNEISEKSEIFDDQFSVERPDGSNFTLKIRSTKLEDSAMYFCASSESLRQDQPQHFGDGTRLSIL.

Many counts were recorded for this clone. The chain links TRBV11-2 to TRBJ1-3; no definite D call. CDR3 length: 16 amino acids. Trimming left V 6 bases short and J 4 bases short, with 19 bases between. Germline CDR1 reads SGHAT; CDR2 reads FQNNGV. The CDR3 nucleotides read TGTGCCAGCAGTCCGATCGGGAGCGTGTTGGGAAACACCATATATTTT. Protein: CASSPIGSVLGNTIYF.

The rearrangement joins TRBV4-1 to TRBJ2-7; no reliable D call. CDR1 and CDR2 (germline): MGHRA, YSYEKL. Trimming shortened V by 4 bases and J by 3 bases, and 10 bases separated the two germline ends. This CDR3 has 13 amino acids. The CDR3: CASSRQANYEQYF. In nucleotides, the CDR3 is TGCGCCAGCAGCCGCCAAGCTAACTACGAGCAGTACTTC.

With respect to this clone: A much more abundant neighbour one base away suggests this may be a read error. The rearrangement links TRBV29-1 to TRBJ2-7; the D call may be TRBD1 or TRBD2 (5 bases each). This CDR3 has 13 residues. The germline gives CDR1 SQVTM, CDR2 ANQGSEA. The CDR3 spells CSVEDGTSYEQCF. The CDR3 DNA reads as TGCAGCGTTGAAGATGGGACCTCCTACGAGCAGTGCTTC.